This entry describes one TCR beta chain. Its specificity is unknown. Germline loops: CDR1 LNHNV, CDR2 YYDKDF (reference sequence). The CDR3 sequence is 16 residues long. The V and J ends lost 0 bases and 3 bases, in that order; junction bases with no gene match: 8. This record belongs to a study of CD4 T cells in relation to SARS-CoV-2 and coronaviruses. Before the COVID-19 pandemic, during about 2010-2018, CD4+ T cells were taken from unexposed donors. Deep TCR-beta sequencing used DNA from uncultured naive and memory CD4+ T cells. Repertoires were generated with immunoSEQ multiplex PCR, while TCRdb's copy carries only in-frame clones and drops some. The sample carries some 64,000 clones, 85% to 95% recorded once. Broader study findings: Crossreactive clones expanded significantly less to SARS-CoV-2 than monoreactive clones. In roughly 60% of donors, memory CD4+ clonotypes crossrecognized SARS-CoV-2 and at least one common cold coronavirus spike.

This clonotype originated in a human donor in good health. Sequences were obtained from naive CD4+ T cells from PBMCs. Subset meaning: naive CD4+ T cells isolated by negative enrichment. V and J are TRBV15 and TRBJ2-7; TRBD2 aligns across 7 bases. The CDR3 DNA is TGTGCCACCAGCAGAGAGGCGAGGCGGGGGAGCTACGAGCAGTACTTC. Translated, it gives CATSREARRGSYEQYF. Looking up the rest from reference TRBV15 and TRBJ2-7 gives the full variable domain: DAMVIQNPRYQVTQFGKPVTLSCSQTLNHNVMYWYQQKSSQAPKLLFHYYDKDFNNEADTPDNFQSRRPNTSFCFLDIRSPGLGDTAMYLCATSREARRGSYEQYFGPGTRLTVT.